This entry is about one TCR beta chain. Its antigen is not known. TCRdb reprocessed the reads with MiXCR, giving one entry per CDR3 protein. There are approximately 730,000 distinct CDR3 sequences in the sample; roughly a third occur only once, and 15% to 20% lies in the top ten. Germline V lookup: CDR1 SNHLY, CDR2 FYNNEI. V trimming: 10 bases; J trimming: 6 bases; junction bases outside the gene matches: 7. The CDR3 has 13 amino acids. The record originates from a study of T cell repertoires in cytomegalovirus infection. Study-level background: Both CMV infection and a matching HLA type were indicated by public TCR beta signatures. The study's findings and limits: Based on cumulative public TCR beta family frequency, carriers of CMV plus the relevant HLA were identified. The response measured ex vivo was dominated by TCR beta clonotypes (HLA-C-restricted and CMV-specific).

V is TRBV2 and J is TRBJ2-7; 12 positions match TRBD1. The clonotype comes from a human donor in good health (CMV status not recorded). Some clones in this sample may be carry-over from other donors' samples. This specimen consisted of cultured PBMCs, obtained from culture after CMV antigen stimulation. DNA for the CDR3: TGTGCCACCAAGCCGGGACAGGGGGCCGAGCAGTACTTC. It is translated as CATKPGQGAEQYF.